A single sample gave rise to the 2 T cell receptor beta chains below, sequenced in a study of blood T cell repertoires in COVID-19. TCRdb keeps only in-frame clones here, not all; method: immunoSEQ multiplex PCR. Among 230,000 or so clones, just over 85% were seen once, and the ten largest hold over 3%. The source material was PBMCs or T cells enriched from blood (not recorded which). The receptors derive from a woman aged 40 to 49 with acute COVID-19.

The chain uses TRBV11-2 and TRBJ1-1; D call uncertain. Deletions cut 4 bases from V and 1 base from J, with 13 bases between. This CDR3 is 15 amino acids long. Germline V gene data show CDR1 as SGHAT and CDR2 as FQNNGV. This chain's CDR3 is CASSSGNHRNTEAFF. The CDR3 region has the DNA TGTGCCAGCAGCTCCGGAAACCACAGGAACACTGAAGCTTTCTTT.

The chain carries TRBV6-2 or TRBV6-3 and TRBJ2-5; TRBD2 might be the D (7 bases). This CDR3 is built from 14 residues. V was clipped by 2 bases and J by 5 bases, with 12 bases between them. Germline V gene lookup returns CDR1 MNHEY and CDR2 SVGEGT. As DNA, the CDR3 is TGTGCCAGCAGTTACGGGGGGGCGGTCGAGACCCAGTACTTC. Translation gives CASSYGGAVETQYF.